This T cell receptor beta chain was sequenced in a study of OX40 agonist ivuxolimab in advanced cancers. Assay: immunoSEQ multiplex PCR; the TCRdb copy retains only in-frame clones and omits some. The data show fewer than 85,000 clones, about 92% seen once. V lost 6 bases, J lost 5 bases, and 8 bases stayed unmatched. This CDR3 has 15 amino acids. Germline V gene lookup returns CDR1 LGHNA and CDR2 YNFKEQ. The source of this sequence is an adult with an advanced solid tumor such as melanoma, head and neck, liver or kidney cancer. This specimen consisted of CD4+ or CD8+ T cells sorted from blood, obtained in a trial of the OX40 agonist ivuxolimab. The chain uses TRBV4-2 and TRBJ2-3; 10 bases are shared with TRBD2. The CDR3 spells CASRHGTSEKDTQYF. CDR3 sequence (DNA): TGTGCCAGCAGGCACGGGACTAGCGAAAAAGATACGCAGTATTTT.